These 29 T cell receptor beta chains originate from one sample sequenced in a study of OX40 agonist ivuxolimab in advanced cancers. Some clones are missing from TCRdb's copy, which holds only in-frame ones; the method was immunoSEQ multiplex PCR. The table has approximately 52,000 clones, roughly 80% seen once; the top ten hold 3% to 4.5%. The material sequenced was CD4+ or CD8+ T cells sorted from blood, taken in a trial of the OX40 agonist ivuxolimab. These receptors were taken from an adult with an advanced solid tumor such as melanoma, head and neck, liver or kidney cancer.

This clone has a handful of counts. V is TRBV5-1 and J is TRBJ2-7; D may be TRBD1 or TRBD2 (6 bases each). Germline V gives CDR1 SGHRS, CDR2 YFSETQ. V was shortened by 4 bases and J by 5 bases, with 19 bases between the two germline ends. CDR3 length: 15 amino acids. CDR3 residues: CASSPRGDYGDEQYF. The DNA for the CDR3 is TGCGCCAGCAGCCCGAGGGGGGATTACGGCGACGAGCAGTACTTC.

The genes are TRBV5-1 and TRBJ1-2; D is undetermined. The CDR3 sequence is 14 residues long. V was trimmed by 3 bases and J by 4 bases, leaving 13 bases between them. Germline CDR1 reads SGHRS; CDR2 reads YFSETQ. This CDR3 reads CASSSQRVGYGYTF. CDR3 sequence (DNA): TGCGCCAGCAGCTCACAGCGGGTGGGCTATGGCTACACCTTC.

This CDR3 is CASSSSPQGMDSPLHF. CDR3 bases: TGTGCCAGCAGTTCGTCCCCGCAGGGTATGGATTCACCCCTCCACTTT. This chain links TRBV28 with TRBJ1-6; tentative D call: TRBD1 (5 bases). V was trimmed by 4 bases and J by 8 bases, leaving 18 bases between them. Germline CDR1 and CDR2: MDHEN and SYDVKM. This CDR3 comprises 16 residues.

This clone is a singleton in its sample. V and J are TRBV4-2 and TRBJ2-4; no reliable D call. This CDR3 comprises 12 residues. V was trimmed by 1 base and J by 8 bases, leaving 6 bases between them. Germline V gene lookup returns CDR1 LGHNA and CDR2 YNFKEQ. The chain's CDR3 is CASSQVSDIQYF. The CDR3 nucleotides read TGTGCCAGCAGCCAAGTCTCGGACATTCAGTACTTC.

Comment on this clone: The junction and the germline gene differ at one end; a read error may be behind it. CDR3 bases: TGTGCCAGCAGCAAATCTGGGGAGGCAACGGGGCCAAACTTC. Its protein product is CASSKSGEATGPNF. This chain uses TRBV11-1 with TRBJ1-2; D is possibly TRBD1 (5 bases). CDR3 length equals 14 residues. CDR1 is SGHAT, CDR2 FQDESV, per germline (reference sequence).

This chain uses TRBV6-1 with TRBJ2-7; 8 bases match TRBD1. The CDR3 totals 14 residues. V trimming: 8 bases; J trimming: 1 base; junction bases outside the gene matches: 7. The germline gives CDR1 MNHNS, CDR2 SASEGT. Written as DNA, the CDR3 is TGTGCCAGCTGCTCGCAGGGGGCTTCCTACGAGCAGTACTTC. This gives the protein CASCSQGASYEQYF.

The chain uses TRBV5-1 and TRBJ2-7; D ambiguous. Trimming took 2 bases from V and 2 from J, leaving 14 bases between them. CDR3 length: 15 residues. From germline, CDR1 is SGHRS and CDR2 YFSETQ. The CDR3 loop is CASSLFAPTPYEQYF. CDR3 coding DNA: TGCGCCAGCAGCTTATTTGCCCCCACGCCCTACGAGCAGTACTTC.

Of note for this clone: An end of the junction differs from the germline gene, which may be a read error. This chain links TRBV7-2 with TRBJ2-1, with 8 nucleotides matching TRBD2. CDR1 and CDR2 from the germline V gene are SGHTA and FQGNSA. CDR3 length: 14 amino acids. In nucleotides, the CDR3 is TGTGCCAGCAGCGTAGCGGGGTCCTACAATGAGCAGTTCTTC. It encodes CASSVAGSYNEQFF.

This chain joins TRBV7-9 and TRBJ2-7; 9 bases are a match to TRBD2. Germline CDR1 reads SEHNR; CDR2 reads FQNEAQ (reference sequence). The V and J ends lost 5 bases and 2 bases, in that order; junction bases with no gene match: 7. This CDR3 comprises 15 residues. CDR3: CASSTLSGGPYEQYF. DNA of the CDR3: TGTGCCAGCAGCACCCTCAGCGGGGGGCCCTACGAGCAGTACTTC.

V usage is TRBV11-3 and J usage is TRBJ2-7, with D perhaps assigned TRBD1 or TRBD2 (6 bases each). Trimming removed 3 bases at V and 3 bases at J, with 18 bases between. In germline, CDR1 is SGHNT, CDR2 YENEEA. This CDR3 contains 16 residues. The CDR3 loop is CASSFDSGATNYEQYF. CDR3 nucleotide sequence: TGTGCCAGCAGCTTTGATTCGGGGGCGACAAACTACGAGCAGTACTTC.

The rearrangement links TRBV12-5 to TRBJ2-5; D gene uncertain. The CDR3 is 11 residues long. Trimming removed 1 base from V and 3 bases from J, with 0 bases in between. The germline V gene has CDR1 LGHNT and CDR2 FRNRAP. CDR3 residues: CASGLEETQYF. The CDR3, as DNA: TGTGCTAGTGGTTTGGAAGAGACCCAGTACTTC.

The chain is built from TRBV4-2 and TRBJ2-2; D tentatively fits TRBD1 or TRBD2 (6 bases each). Trimming left V 4 bases short and J 4 bases short, with 13 bases between. CDR1 and CDR2 from the germline V gene are LGHNA and YNFKEQ. This CDR3 has 15 residues. CDR3: CASSPGRGATGELFF. DNA for the CDR3: TGTGCCAGCAGCCCCGGAAGGGGGGCCACCGGGGAGCTGTTTTTT.

CDR3 residues: CASGGRLETQYF. The CDR3 bases are TGTGCCAGCGGGGGTCGTTTGGAGACCCAGTACTTC. This chain uses TRBV11-2 with TRBJ2-5; D tentatively fits TRBD1 or TRBD2 (5 bases each). Trimming pared 8 bases from V and 5 bases from J, leaving 12 bases between. There are 12 residues in the CDR3. CDR1 SGHAT and CDR2 FQNNGV come from the germline V gene.

The rearrangement links TRBV6-1 to TRBJ2-5, with D perhaps matching TRBD1 or TRBD2 (7 bases each). Trimming cost V 2 bases and J 1 base, with 20 bases left between them. Germline-derived CDR1 and CDR2 are MNHNS and SASEGT. CDR3 size: 18 residues. CDR3 region: CASSELSGGVGGQETQYF. Here the CDR3 DNA reads TGTGCCAGCAGTGAACTCTCAGGGGGGGTGGGAGGCCAAGAGACCCAGTACTTC.

V usage is TRBV7-6 and J usage is TRBJ2-3; 8 bases fit TRBD2. This CDR3 region has 14 residues. V dropped 9 bases and J dropped 2; count of bases not matched to a gene: 7. The germline CDR1 and CDR2 sequences are SGHVS and FNYEAQ. The DNA for the CDR3 is TGTGCCAGAGCGGAGCGGGGGAACACAGATACGCAGTATTTT. This gives the protein CARAERGNTDTQYF.

The rearrangement links TRBV6-5 to TRBJ1-5; no clear D gene. The CDR3 is 16 amino acids. Germline V gene lookup returns CDR1 MNHEY and CDR2 SVGAGI. V was pared by 0 bases and J by 2 bases, with 11 bases between. CDR3 region: CASSYSRGSGNQPQHF. The CDR3 DNA is TGTGCCAGCAGTTACTCGCGGGGATCCGGCAATCAGCCCCAGCATTTT.

The chain couples TRBV7-8 to TRBJ2-5; 9 bases line up with TRBD1. The CDR3 runs 14 residues. Germline V gene data show CDR1 as SGHVS and CDR2 as FQNEAQ. J gave up 6 bases and V 4 bases, and 6 bases lay outside the gene matches. The CDR3 bases are TGTGCCAGCAGCTCCGGGACAGGGACGAAGACCCAGTACTTC. Amino acid sequence: CASSSGTGTKTQYF.

This chain uses TRBV18 with TRBJ1-5; 9 positions agree with TRBD1. Per the germline V gene, CDR1 is KGHSH and CDR2 is LQKENI. CDR3 length: 15 residues. Trimming took 3 bases from V and 3 from J; bases not matched to a gene: 3. The CDR3 sequence is CASSPGTGTNQPQHF. The CDR3 bases are TGTGCCAGCTCACCCGGGACAGGGACCAATCAGCCCCAGCATTTT.

This clone was found a few times. The chain uses TRBV10-3 and TRBJ1-1; 8 bases align to TRBD1. V dropped 4 bases and J dropped 8; count of bases not matched to a gene: 12. Per germline, CDR1 ENHRY and CDR2 SYGVKD. This CDR3 comprises 15 residues. CDR3 nucleotide sequence: TGTGCCATCAGTGTAACCACGGGACAGGAAGGAGAAGCTTTCTTT. It codes for CAISVTTGQEGEAFF.

The genes are TRBV11-3 and TRBJ2-5; 16 bases align to TRBD2. V lost 4 bases and J lost 0; bases outside the gene matches: 11. Germline-derived CDR1 and CDR2 are SGHNT and YENEEA. The CDR3 runs 20 residues. CDR3 DNA: TGTGCCAGCAGCTACCGACCGGGACTAGCGGGGGGGGACGACCAAGAGACCCAGTACTTC. This gives the protein CASSYRPGLAGGDDQETQYF.

The chain links TRBV19 to TRBJ1-2; no firm D call. There are 15 residues in the CDR3. The germline gives CDR1 LNHDA, CDR2 SQIVND (reference sequence). V was cut by 4 bases and J by 4 bases, with 16 bases left in between. The CDR3 nucleotides are TGTGCCAGTAGTAGGGTACGGGGATCTCCCTATGGCTACACCTTC. Its translation is CASSRVRGSPYGYTF. Together with reference TRBV19 and TRBJ1-2, the CDR3 gives the full variable domain: DGGITQSPKYLFRKEGQNVTLSCEQNLNHDAMYWYRQDPGQGLRLIYYSQIVNDFQKGDIAEGYSVSREKKESFPLTVTSAQKNPTAFYLCASSRVRGSPYGYTFGSGTRLTVV.

There are a few counts of this clone. The chain uses TRBV2 and TRBJ1-4, with D uncertain. Germline lookup yields CDR1 SNHLY and CDR2 FYNNEI. V was clipped by 3 bases and J by 8 bases, with 10 bases between them. The CDR3 spans 13 residues. This CDR3 is CASSEAVGEKLFF. The CDR3 region has the DNA TGTGCCAGCAGTGAGGCGGTAGGGGAAAAACTGTTTTTT.

The chain has TRBV27 and TRBJ2-7; 10 bases fit TRBD2. V shed 0 bases and J 7 bases; nucleotides not matched to a gene: 0. The germline V gene has CDR1 MNHEY and CDR2 SMNVEV (reference sequence). CDR3 length: 13 residues. The CDR3 is CASSLSLAGEQYF. The CDR3 nucleotides are TGTGCCAGCAGTTTATCACTAGCGGGGGAGCAGTACTTC.

This chain links TRBV7-3 with TRBJ2-7; no reliable D call. Germline V lookup: CDR1 SGHTA, CDR2 FQGTGA. The CDR3 extends over 14 amino acids. Trimming removed 0 bases at V and 0 bases at J, with 6 bases between. Written as DNA, the CDR3 is TGTGCCAGCAGCTTAACAGGTTTCTCCTACGAGCAGTACTTC. Translated, it gives CASSLTGFSYEQYF. Using reference TRBV7-3 and TRBJ2-7 for the parts outside the CDR3, the full variable domain is GAGVSQTPSNKVTEKGKYVELRCDPISGHTALYWYRQSLGQGPEFLIYFQGTGAADDSGLPNDRFFAVRPEGSVSTLKIQRTERGDSAVYLCASSLTGFSYEQYFGPGTRLTVT.

This clone appeared once. The chain links TRBV7-3 to TRBJ2-7; 12 bases align to TRBD2. V lost 2 bases, J lost 5 bases, and 4 bases stayed unmatched. The CDR3 is 15 amino acids. Germline values: CDR1 SGHTA, CDR2 FQGTGA. CDR3 sequence (DNA): TGTGCCAGCAGCTTAGGACTAGCGGGGTCCCACGAGCAGTACTTC. This gives the protein CASSLGLAGSHEQYF.

V is TRBV5-4 and J is TRBJ1-4; TRBD1 agrees at 7 bases. Germline V gives CDR1 SGHNT, CDR2 YYREEE (reference sequence). V was pared by 3 bases and J by 7 bases, with 9 bases of the junction left unmatched. The length of the CDR3 is 15 residues. Here the CDR3 DNA reads TGTGCCAGCAGCTCCACGGCAGGGGGGACTGAAAAACTGTTTTTT. It specifies CASSSTAGGTEKLFF.

The chain is built from TRBV10-3 and TRBJ2-4; D is undetermined. V lost 10 bases and J lost 3, with 16 bases in between. Per the germline V gene, CDR1 is ENHRY and CDR2 is SYGVKD. This CDR3 region has 14 residues. CDR3 coding DNA: TGTGCCAGGCGCGTTCCCCTAGGCAAAAACATTCAGTACTTC. Encoded protein: CARRVPLGKNIQYF.

Here the CDR3 reads CASKQDYSTDTQYF. The DNA for the CDR3 is TGCGCCAGCAAGCAGGACTATAGCACAGATACGCAGTATTTT. The gene calls are TRBV5-1 and TRBJ2-3; D might be TRBD2 (6 bases). The CDR3 runs to 14 residues. The germline V gene encodes CDR1 SGHRS and CDR2 YFSETQ. V lost 6 bases and J 0 bases, leaving 11 bases between the germline ends. Full variable domain (outside the CDR3, taken from reference TRBV5-1 and TRBJ2-3): KAGVTQTPRYLIKTRGQQVTLSCSPISGHRSVSWYQQTPGQGLQFLFEYFSETQRNKGNFPGRFSGRQFSNSRSEMNVSTLELGDSALYLCASKQDYSTDTQYFGPGTRLTVL.

The V and J genes are TRBV28 and TRBJ1-5; 7 bases agree with TRBD1. V lost 7 bases, J lost 3 bases, and 9 bases stayed unmatched. The CDR3 sequence is 15 residues long. Germline CDR1 is MDHEN and CDR2 is SYDVKM. CDR3 in DNA: TGTGCCAGCACCCGAACAGGGGCCAACAATCAGCCCCAGCATTTT. Its translation: CASTRTGANNQPQHF.